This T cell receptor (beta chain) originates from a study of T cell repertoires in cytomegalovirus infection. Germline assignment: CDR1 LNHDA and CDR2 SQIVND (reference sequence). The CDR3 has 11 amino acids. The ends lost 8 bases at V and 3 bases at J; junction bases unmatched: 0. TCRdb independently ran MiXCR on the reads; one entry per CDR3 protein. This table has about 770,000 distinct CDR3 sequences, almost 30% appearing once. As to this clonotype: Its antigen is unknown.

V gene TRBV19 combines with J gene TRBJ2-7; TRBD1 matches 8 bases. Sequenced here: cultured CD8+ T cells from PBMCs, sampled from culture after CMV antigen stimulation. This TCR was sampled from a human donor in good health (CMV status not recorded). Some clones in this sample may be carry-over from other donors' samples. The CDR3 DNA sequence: TGTGCCAGTGGACAGGGCTACGAGCAGTACTTC. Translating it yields CASGQGYEQYF.